The clone carrying this T cell receptor (beta chain) was recorded a few times. Its antigen is not identified. Germline CDR1 is SGDLS and CDR2 is YYNGEE. This CDR3 region has 15 residues. V was pared by 0 bases and J by 6 bases, with 7 bases of the junction left unmatched. The data were obtained in a study of cytomegalovirus exposure and HLA in healthy donors. The PCR ran on 60 Vbeta and 13 Jbeta primers. Here immunoSEQ multiplex PCR was the method, and the copy in TCRdb shows in-frame clones only, minus some. The sample contains about 110,000 clones, 71% of which appear only once. Findings and caveats of the study: HLA restriction was apparent for most CMV-associated TCR beta chains in a later analysis. Immune exposure data for these donors was limited to CMV serostatus.

This clonotype was sampled from a female donor in good health and CMV-seronegative. V gene TRBV9 combines with J gene TRBJ2-5; 8 bases are shared with TRBD2. The specimen sequenced was PBMCs. The CDR3 sequence is CASSVDAGGGQTQYF. CDR3 bases: TGTGCCAGCAGCGTAGACGCGGGAGGAGGGCAGACCCAGTACTTC.